The rows below give T cell receptor beta chains drawn from one sample of a study of blood T cells in healthy people across ages. TCRdb re-called the 5' RACE reads with MiXCR, one entry per CDR3 protein. The table includes roughly 830,000 distinct CDR3 sequences, approximately 67% detected once. The material sequenced was blood. All receptors come from a man aged 25-45 years in good health. CDR3s include the opening cysteine and the closing phenylalanine or tryptophan. A D gene is named only where the DNA matches it firmly. Size values are once, few and many counts, or a class for expanded clones, and some rows have none.

clone size: -; V gene: TRBV7-2; D gene: TRBD1; J gene: TRBJ1-2; CDR3 DNA: TGTGCCAGCAGCTTAGCGCACAGGGGGTCCGGCTACACCTTC; CDR3 protein: CASSLAHRGSGYTF
clone size: -; V gene: TRBV10-3; D gene: -; J gene: TRBJ2-1; CDR3 DNA: TGTGCCATCAGCCTCAACCAGATAAGACAGGATGAGCAGTTCTTC; CDR3 protein: CAISLNQIRQDEQFF
clone size: -; V gene: TRBV7-3; D gene: -; J gene: TRBJ2-7; CDR3 DNA: TGTGCCAGCACCTTCATTAGGGGCTCCTACGAGCAGTACTTC; CDR3 protein: CASTFIRGSYEQYF
clone size: -; V gene: TRBV5-1; D gene: TRBD2; J gene: TRBJ2-1; CDR3 DNA: TGCGCCAGCAGCTTGGTTGGTAGCGGGGGCCCCAATGAGCAGTTCTTT; CDR3 protein: CASSLVGSGGPNEQFF
clone size: few; V gene: TRBV5-5; D gene: -; J gene: TRBJ2-2; CDR3 DNA: TGTGCCAGCAGCCTGTTAGACGGGGAGCTGTTTTTT; CDR3 protein: CASSLLDGELFF
clone size: -; V gene: TRBV5-1; D gene: TRBD1; J gene: TRBJ2-3; CDR3 DNA: TGCGCCAGCAGCCGGTTGACAGGGGAAAGCACAGATACGCAGTATTTT; CDR3 protein: CASSRLTGESTDTQYF
clone size: -; V gene: TRBV7-3; D gene: TRBD1; J gene: TRBJ1-2; CDR3 DNA: TGTGCCAGCAGCTCTGGGGCAGGGGGCCAGGGCTACACCTTC; CDR3 protein: CASSSGAGGQGYTF
clone size: -; V gene: TRBV6-2/TRBV6-3; D gene: TRBD2; J gene: TRBJ2-5; CDR3 DNA: TGTGCCAGCAGTTACTCGACGTTAAAAAGCGGGGAGCAAGAGACCCAGTACTTC; CDR3 protein: CASSYSTLKSGEQETQYF
clone size: once; V gene: TRBV12-3/TRBV12-4; D gene: TRBD1; J gene: TRBJ1-1; CDR3 DNA: TGTGCCAGCACCGGACAGGGAGGCACTGAAGCTTTCTTT; CDR3 protein: CASTGQGGTEAFF
clone size: -; V gene: TRBV29-1; D gene: TRBD2; J gene: TRBJ2-7; CDR3 DNA: TGCAGCGTTGACAGGACTAGCGGCGGCTACGAGCAGTACTTC; CDR3 protein: CSVDRTSGGYEQYF
clone size: -; V gene: TRBV25-1; D gene: -; J gene: TRBJ2-1; CDR3 DNA: TGTGCCAGCAGTGCGCGACGCTCCTACAATGAGCAGTTCTTC; CDR3 protein: CASSARRSYNEQFF
clone size: -; V gene: TRBV6-1; D gene: -; J gene: TRBJ2-7; CDR3 DNA: TGTGCCAGCAGTGAACGGGCTGGGGGTAGGACCTCCTACGAGCAGTACTTC; CDR3 protein: CASSERAGGRTSYEQYF
clone size: -; V gene: TRBV28; D gene: TRBD1; J gene: TRBJ2-2; CDR3 DNA: TGTGCCAGCAGTTTATTAAGCGTTCAGGGGGTAAACACCGGGGAGCTGTTTTTT; CDR3 protein: CASSLLSVQGVNTGELFF
clone size: -; V gene: TRBV6-5; D gene: -; J gene: TRBJ1-1; CDR3 DNA: TGTGCCAGCACTCCGAGGAGGGCCATGAACACTGAAGCTTTCTTT; CDR3 protein: CASTPRRAMNTEAFF
clone size: -; V gene: TRBV10-3; D gene: -; J gene: TRBJ2-7; CDR3 DNA: TGTGCCTCGGGCCAGGGGAACGAGCAGTACTTC; CDR3 protein: CASGQGNEQYF
clone size: once; V gene: TRBV4-2; D gene: -; J gene: TRBJ2-3; CDR3 DNA: TGTGCCAGCAGCCAAGATAGGCGAGTTCCAGATACGCAGTATTTT; CDR3 protein: CASSQDRRVPDTQYF
clone size: -; V gene: TRBV20-1; D gene: -; J gene: TRBJ2-7; CDR3 DNA: TGCAGTGCTGAAAGGAACTACGAGCAGTACTTC; CDR3 protein: CSAERNYEQYF
clone size: -; V gene: TRBV29-1; D gene: TRBD1; J gene: TRBJ1-1; CDR3 DNA: TGCAGCGCCCCGGGGACAGGGGCTGGGACTGAAGCTTTCTTT; CDR3 protein: CSAPGTGAGTEAFF
clone size: -; V gene: TRBV20-1; D gene: -; J gene: TRBJ2-4; CDR3 DNA: TGCAGTGCTAGAGATTTACAGGGGGGGCAGTACTTC; CDR3 protein: CSARDLQGGQYF
clone size: -; V gene: TRBV7-8; D gene: TRBD1; J gene: TRBJ2-7; CDR3 DNA: TGTGCCAGCAGCTTAGTTTGGGGACAGGTGTACGAGCAGTACTTC; CDR3 protein: CASSLVWGQVYEQYF
clone size: once; V gene: TRBV4-2; D gene: -; J gene: TRBJ2-7; CDR3 DNA: TGTGCCAGCAGCCAAGATCTTGCGGGACAGTTGAGCTCCTACGAGCAGTACTTC; CDR3 protein: CASSQDLAGQLSSYEQYF
clone size: -; V gene: TRBV28; D gene: TRBD1; J gene: TRBJ2-1; CDR3 DNA: TGTGCCAGCATTGTACAGGGGAACTCATACAATGAGCAGTTCTTC; CDR3 protein: CASIVQGNSYNEQFF